The T cell receptor (beta chain) described here comes from a study of blood T cell repertoires in COVID-19. Study-level information: T cells, B-cell-depleted T cells, or PBMCs provided the cDNA or gDNA that served as material.

In the study's own analysis: It was from reference gene primer amplification that nucleated cell counts were estimated. TCRdb's table, derived via immunoSEQ multiplex PCR, lists solely in-frame clones and lacks some. V and J calls and clone size are given by that table; D and trimming were obtained from the DNA. Here the sample spans 310,000 or so clones, 70% to 90% being singletons. V shed 5 bases, J shed 7 bases, and the junction held 5 bases outside the gene matches. This CDR3 spans 13 amino acids. Per germline, CDR1 SGHTA and CDR2 FQGTGA. Participant reports of clinical history set cohort assignment. Recovery among Cohort 3 donors was established by two negative PCRs, clearance, or symptom resolution. This clone was counted a single time.

What was sequenced was PBMCs or T cells enriched from blood (not recorded which). The sequence was obtained from a woman in her 40s who had recovered from COVID-19. The chain is built from TRBV7-3 and TRBJ1-5, with TRBD1 matching over 7 bases. DNA for the CDR3: TGTGCCAGCAGCCGAGGGGGCGGGCAGCCCCAGCATTTT. The encoded protein is CASSRGGGQPQHF.